Listed below are T cell receptor beta chains from one sample, sequenced in a study of blood T cell repertoires in COVID-19. Only in-frame clones appear in the TCRdb table, and some are missing; sequencing was by immunoSEQ multiplex PCR. Of some 240,000 clones in the sample, about 90% were seen once. Specimen: PBMCs or T cells enriched from blood (not recorded which). The receptors come from a woman in her 40s with acute COVID-19. The CDR3 runs from the conserved cysteine through the conserved F or W. The order of the fields is clone size, V gene, J gene, D gene, CDR3 length, CDR3 DNA, CDR3 protein. A D gene is named only where the DNA matches it firmly. Clone sizes are given selectively: once, few, many, or a class where the clone is expanded.

size: -; V: TRBV6-1; J: TRBJ2-5; D: -; length: 15; DNA: TGTGCCAGCAGTGAAGCGGGCCAGGATGAAGAGACCCAGTACTTC; CDR3: CASSEAGQDEETQYF
size: -; V: TRBV29-1; J: TRBJ1-3; D: -; length: 16; DNA: TGCAGCGTTGAAGTAAAGGGGCCCCGCTCTGGAAACACCATATATTTT; CDR3: CSVEVKGPRSGNTIYF
size: -; V: TRBV3-1/TRBV3-2; J: TRBJ1-2; D: -; length: 14; DNA: TGTGCCAGCAGCCAAGATCTGGACATTTATGGCTACACCTTC; CDR3: CASSQDLDIYGYTF
size: -; V: TRBV11-3; J: TRBJ2-5; D: TRBD2; length: 15; DNA: TGTGCCAGCAGCTTAGGACTAGCGCAGAAAGAGACCCAGTACTTC; CDR3: CASSLGLAQKETQYF
size: few; V: TRBV24-1; J: TRBJ2-1; D: TRBD1; length: 16; DNA: TGTGCCACCAGTGATTTAGGGCAGGGGGTAAACAATGAGCAGTTCTTC; CDR3: CATSDLGQGVNNEQFF
size: -; V: TRBV19; J: TRBJ1-2; D: TRBD1; length: 17; DNA: TGTGCCAGTAGCACTATGGGGACAGGGGATGTGAACTATGGCTACACCTTC; CDR3: CASSTMGTGDVNYGYTF
size: -; V: TRBV21-1; J: TRBJ2-5; D: -; length: 15; DNA: TGTGCCAGCAGCAAAGCCGAGCGGGAGTGGGAGACCCAGTACTTC; CDR3: CASSKAEREWETQYF
size: -; V: TRBV19; J: TRBJ2-1; D: -; length: 12; DNA: TGTGCCAGTAGTGCCCTAGGACTAGAGCAGTTCTTC; CDR3: CASSALGLEQFF
size: -; V: TRBV4-1; J: TRBJ2-5; D: TRBD2; length: 17; DNA: TGCGCCAGCAGCCAAGATAGACTAGCGGGAGTAGGAGAGACCCAGTACTTC; CDR3: CASSQDRLAGVGETQYF
size: -; V: TRBV11-3; J: TRBJ1-3; D: -; length: 15; DNA: TGTGCCAGCAGCTTTCTGACAGACACTGGAAACACCATATATTTT; CDR3: CASSFLTDTGNTIYF
size: -; V: TRBV20-1; J: TRBJ2-7; D: -; length: 16; DNA: TGCAGTGCTAGTCTTTTTAGTGTTAGCGATACCTACGAGCAGTACTTC; CDR3: CSASLFSVSDTYEQYF
size: -; V: TRBV6-5; J: TRBJ1-1; D: TRBD1; length: 15; DNA: TGTGCCAGCAGTTACGACTTTGGACAGGGTAATGAAGCTTTCTTT; CDR3: CASSYDFGQGNEAFF
size: -; V: TRBV6-5; J: TRBJ2-7; D: TRBD2; length: 15; DNA: TGTGCCAGCAGCAAACTAGCGGGAGGATCCTACGAGCAGTACTTC; CDR3: CASSKLAGGSYEQYF
size: -; V: TRBV11-2; J: TRBJ2-7; D: TRBD2; length: 16; DNA: TGTGCCAGCACCCTAGGGGGACTAGCGGGCACCTACGAGCAGTACTTC; CDR3: CASTLGGLAGTYEQYF
size: -; V: TRBV25-1; J: TRBJ2-1; D: TRBD1; length: 15; DNA: TGTGCCAGCAGTGAATTAGGGACAGATCACAATGAGCAGTTCTTC; CDR3: CASSELGTDHNEQFF
size: -; V: TRBV9; J: TRBJ2-3; D: -; length: 16; DNA: TGTGCCAGCACCCCGAGGGTCGGAAGGTTCGCGCATACGCAGTATTTT; CDR3: CASTPRVGRFAHTQYF
size: -; V: TRBV5-1; J: TRBJ2-3; D: -; length: 15; DNA: TGCGCCAGCAGCTTTACCGGGAGAGGCACAGATACGCAGTATTTT; CDR3: CASSFTGRGTDTQYF
size: -; V: TRBV9; J: TRBJ1-2; D: -; length: 15; DNA: TGTGCCAGCAGCGCGGGGGACGGGATAGCCTTAGGCTACACCTTC; CDR3: CASSAGDGIALGYTF
size: once; V: TRBV5-1; J: TRBJ2-7; D: -; length: 11; DNA: TGCGCCAGCAGCGACTACATAGAGCAGTACTTC; CDR3: CASSDYIEQYF
size: -; V: TRBV14; J: TRBJ2-7; D: -; length: 13; DNA: TGTGCCAGCAGCCAAGAGCTAGCCTACGAGCAGTACTTC; CDR3: CASSQELAYEQYF
size: few; V: TRBV7-9; J: TRBJ2-1; D: -; length: 12; DNA: TGTGCCAGCAGCGAACGACTAGATGAGCAGTTCTTC; CDR3: CASSERLDEQFF
size: -; V: TRBV2; J: TRBJ2-5; D: TRBD2; length: 16; DNA: TGTGCCAGCAGTGAAGGGACTAGCGGGAGACCGGAGACCCAGTACTTC; CDR3: CASSEGTSGRPETQYF
size: -; V: TRBV11-3; J: TRBJ2-3; D: TRBD2; length: 17; DNA: TGTGCCAGCAGCTTAGGACTAGCGGGTCAACACACAGATACGCAGTATTTT; CDR3: CASSLGLAGQHTDTQYF
size: few; V: TRBV4-1; J: TRBJ1-2; D: TRBD1; length: 17; DNA: TGCGCCAGCAGCCAAGATCCAAGGGTTGACAGGGTGGGTGGCTACACCTTC; CDR3: CASSQDPRVDRVGGYTF
size: -; V: TRBV5-4; J: TRBJ2-7; D: TRBD2; length: 17; DNA: TGTGCCAGCAGCTTGGCCCGTGGACTAGCGGGAGTCTACGAGCAGTACTTC; CDR3: CASSLARGLAGVYEQYF
size: -; V: TRBV6-5; J: TRBJ1-5; D: -; length: 14; DNA: TGTGCCAGCAGCGGACGAAGCGGCAGTCAGCCCCAGCATTTT; CDR3: CASSGRSGSQPQHF
size: once; V: TRBV5-1; J: TRBJ2-7; D: TRBD2; length: 15; DNA: TGCGCCAGCAGCATCCTAGCGGGAGGATCATACGAGCAGTACTTC; CDR3: CASSILAGGSYEQYF
size: few; V: TRBV3-1/TRBV3-2; J: TRBJ2-7; D: TRBD2; length: 12; DNA: TGTGCCAGCAGCCAAACTAGCGACGAGCAGTACTTC; CDR3: CASSQTSDEQYF
size: -; V: TRBV18; J: TRBJ2-7; D: -; length: 16; DNA: TGTGCCAGCTCACCACCTTCGCGGAGGAGCTCCTACGAGCAGTACTTC; CDR3: CASSPPSRRSSYEQYF
size: -; V: TRBV9; J: TRBJ2-3; D: TRBD2; length: 15; DNA: TGTGCCAGCAGCCGGACTAGCGGATACACAGATACGCAGTATTTT; CDR3: CASSRTSGYTDTQYF
size: -; V: TRBV15; J: TRBJ2-5; D: -; length: 16; DNA: TGTGCCACCAGCAGAGGTCAATCGGCGGAGTTAGAGACCCAGTACTTC; CDR3: CATSRGQSAELETQYF
size: -; V: TRBV19; J: TRBJ2-2; D: TRBD1; length: 14; DNA: TGTGCCAGTAACAGGGGTCAGCAGGCCGGGGAGCTGTTTTTT; CDR3: CASNRGQQAGELFF
size: -; V: TRBV18; J: TRBJ1-2; D: TRBD1; length: 15; DNA: TGTGCCAGCTCACCGAGCGATGACAGGGACTATGGCTACACCTTC; CDR3: CASSPSDDRDYGYTF
size: -; V: TRBV6-5; J: TRBJ2-3; D: -; length: 11; DNA: TGTGCCAGCGAGTTCACAGATACGCAGTATTTT; CDR3: CASEFTDTQYF
size: -; V: TRBV11-3; J: TRBJ2-7; D: TRBD1; length: 15; DNA: TGTGCCAGCAGCCCTTCCCTGACAGGGTTCGACGAGCAGTACTTC; CDR3: CASSPSLTGFDEQYF
size: -; V: TRBV30; J: TRBJ2-7; D: -; length: 14; DNA: TGTGCCTGGAGTCTTTATCCAGGGAAAGGCGAGCAGTACTTC; CDR3: CAWSLYPGKGEQYF
size: once; V: TRBV19; J: TRBJ1-1; D: -; length: 10; DNA: TGTGCCAGTAATACAGCCGAAGCTTTCTTT; CDR3: CASNTAEAFF
size: -; V: TRBV5-1; J: TRBJ2-1; D: TRBD1; length: 13; DNA: TGCGCCAGCAGCGGAACAGGGGAGAGTGAGCAGTTCTTC; CDR3: CASSGTGESEQFF
size: many; V: TRBV7-8; J: TRBJ1-4; D: -; length: 17; DNA: TGTGCCAGCAGCTTAGCGCGGCGGGGTGCAACTAATGAAAAACTGTTTTTT; CDR3: CASSLARRGATNEKLFF
size: -; V: TRBV2; J: TRBJ1-4; D: -; length: 14; DNA: TGTGCCAGCAGTGAAACGTCTGCGGGGGAAAAACTGTTTTTT; CDR3: CASSETSAGEKLFF
size: -; V: TRBV6-2/TRBV6-3; J: TRBJ1-2; D: TRBD1; length: 17; DNA: TGTGCCAGCAGCGAATGGACTCCACAGGGGCTCCTTTATGGCTACACCTTC; CDR3: CASSEWTPQGLLYGYTF
size: few; V: TRBV18; J: TRBJ2-3; D: -; length: 13; DNA: TGTGCCAGCTCCCCACAGGGGAGGGATACGCAGTATTTT; CDR3: CASSPQGRDTQYF
size: -; V: TRBV15; J: TRBJ2-1; D: TRBD2; length: 16; DNA: TGTGCCACCAGCAGAATAAGGGAGGGATCTTACAATGAGCAGTTCTTC; CDR3: CATSRIREGSYNEQFF
size: -; V: TRBV7-9; J: TRBJ2-7; D: TRBD2; length: 16; DNA: TGTGCCAGCAGCTTAGGGGCTAGCGGGAGGAAGAACGAGCAGTACTTC; CDR3: CASSLGASGRKNEQYF
size: -; V: TRBV5-1; J: TRBJ2-1; D: -; length: 18; DNA: TGCGCCAGCAGCTTCCGGTTTGGTGGTCGGGGGAGCTACAATGAGCAGTTCTTC; CDR3: CASSFRFGGRGSYNEQFF
size: -; V: TRBV24-1; J: TRBJ1-5; D: -; length: 13; DNA: TGTGCCACCAGTGCTCGAGGGAATCAGCCCCAGCATTTT; CDR3: CATSARGNQPQHF
size: -; V: TRBV2; J: TRBJ1-2; D: -; length: 13; DNA: TGTGCCAGCAGTGGAGGGATGAACTATGGCTACACCTTC; CDR3: CASSGGMNYGYTF
size: -; V: TRBV2; J: TRBJ1-1; D: -; length: 11; DNA: TGTGCCAGCAGCCAATACAGGGAAGCTTTCTTT; CDR3: CASSQYREAFF
size: -; V: TRBV21-1; J: TRBJ2-1; D: -; length: 15; DNA: TGTGCCAGCAGCAACCGGGGCCTGGAGGGAAATGAGCAGTTCTTC; CDR3: CASSNRGLEGNEQFF